This record concerns one T cell receptor beta chain sequence. The CDR3 length is 14 residues. The V gene's germline CDR1 is GTSNPN and CDR2 SVGIG (reference sequence). V dropped 2 bases and J dropped 1; count of bases not matched to a gene: 2. These data come from a study of glioma-infiltrating T cells after dendritic cell vaccination. Repertoires were generated with immunoSEQ multiplex PCR, while TCRdb's copy carries only in-frame clones and drops some. The sample lists 100,000 or so clones; roughly 90% were seen once. As for time point: after dendritic cell vaccination, including at tumor progression/relapse.

This chain joins TRBV30 and TRBJ1-1; the match to TRBD1 covers 9 bases. Sequences were derived from blood, sampled after dendritic cell vaccination. This clonotype originated in a human donor with glioblastoma. CDR3 bases: TGTGCCTGGAGTAAGGGACAGGGGAACACTGAAGCTTTCTTT. Protein: CAWSKGQGNTEAFF. The complete variable domain, with remaining parts taken from reference TRBV30 and TRBJ1-1, reads SQTIHQWPATLVQPVGSPLSLECTVEGTSNPNLYWYRQAAGRGLQLLFYSVGIGQISSEVPQNLSASRPQDRQFILSSKKLLLSDSGFYLCAWSKGQGNTEAFFGQGTRLTVV.